This entry is about one T cell receptor beta chain. This clone has a single count. Its recognized antigen is unknown. No base quality information exists; no much larger clone differs at one position. Healthy HIV-negative adults with no recently reported acute infections or vaccinations were included as donors. Only Caucasian adults living in Nashville, Tennessee, USA were represented among the donors. CD4+ T cells were enriched by magnetic negative selection; naive cells were then positively selected on CD45RA, and the negative fraction formed the memory subset. Blood was obtained by leukapheresis, after which PBMCs were separated by Ficoll-Histopaque density gradient centrifugation and cryopreserved in liquid nitrogen vapor phase. Purity and quantity of every magnetically sorted T cell population were checked by analytical flow cytometry. Genomic DNA was isolated from each sorted fraction and quantified by UV absorbance on a Nanodrop 2000c.

Using the deep immunoSEQ assay, multiplex PCR amplified TCR CDR3 regions from genomic DNA. For each cell subset, the extracted genomic DNA was distributed evenly across all wells of several immunoSEQ 96-well plates, and each plate served as one replicate. Each replicate PCR for sorted subsets received 150 to 250 ng genomic DNA, equal to roughly 30,000 T cell genomes. Purified libraries were quantified with a Qubit 3.0 fluorometer, sized on a Bioanalyzer 2100, and re-quantified with the KAPA Library Quantification kit. Each immunoSEQ 96-well plate was sequenced on its own single-read 150-cycle Illumina NextSeq 550 flow cell. Concerning the study's data processing: Because the immunoSEQ output held only junctional sequences and lacked quality scores, the filtering could not match the filtering applied to full-length reads. Sequences were annotated with PyIR, a Python wrapper for IgBLAST v1.9, using IMGT germline references to assign V/J genes and CDR3. Reads were removed for weak V/J assignments (E-value above 1e-6), missing CDR3, stop codons, out-of-frame junctions, or ambiguous translated residues. A V3J clonotype was defined by an identical inferred V gene, J gene, and CDR3 amino acid sequence. Percentage overlap between repertoires was calculated by dividing the number of shared unique clonotypes by the size of the smaller repertoire. Repertoire richness was assessed with RTK rarefaction, the Chao1 estimator, and Recon v2.1 estimates of unobserved clonotypes. Generation probabilities for all TCRbeta clonotypes obtained by the gDNA method from a few donors were computed using OLGA. TCRdb re-hosts the immuneACCESS table, in-frame sequences only. Its copies lack some clones; in the studies checked, an unresolved V gene accounts for under half of them, and the cause for the rest is not known. The DNA was the basis for D and trimming; V, J and clone size are from that table. Counted in this sample were fewer than 1.4 million clones; around 82% of them appeared once. Roughly 0.62% of the sample is held by the ten biggest clonotypes.

This specimen belongs to a study of shared clonotypes between healthy human individuals (dated by TCRdb to about 2020). Broadly, across the study: Three men and two women, aged 18 to 49 years, made up the cohort. Different laboratories and diverse techniques were used to prepare libraries and sequence TCR repertoires, to increase sequencing depth and limit assay-specific biases. Per donor, three plates each were used for CD4 naive and CD4 memory, two for CD8 naive, and one for CD8 memory. Leukapheresis yielded between about 0.8 and 8.9 billion PBMCs per donor. The study deeply sequenced blood TCR repertoires of about 5 healthy adults to estimate repertoire size and the extent of clonotype sharing between individuals. Overall study outcomes, separate from this receptor: Naive subsets generally had larger estimated clonotype richness than memory subsets did. Based on pairwise subsampling, the degree of clonotype sharing among donors was expected to be affected by sequencing depth. Sampling was restricted to blood, and TCR repertoires in tissue are likely to differ from TCR repertoires in blood. Incomplete sequencing was indicated by rarefaction of sorted-subset datasets, despite the large sequencing depth. Compared with non-shared clonotypes, clonotypes shared by all four sorted-subset donors had higher generation probabilities. Sharing across several donors was observed for approximately 5% of naive CD4, about 3.2% of naive CD8, 2% to 2.5% of memory CD4, and less than 0.45% of memory CD8 clonotypes. Because the study included only a small number of donors, the genetic and exposure-history diversity represented was limited.

This receptor was taken from a man younger than 35 in good health. Some clones in this sample may be carry-over from other donors' samples. The sequencing sample was made of memory CD4+ T cells from PBMCs. Reading the label with the study, this specimen's cell subset or site is: CD45RA-negative fraction.

The DNA is TGTGCCAGCAGTCCCAGGGGGAGGGGGGCCTCTGTTGGGGCCAACGTCCTGACTTTC. This yields the protein CASSPRGRGASVGANVLTF. Rearrangement joined TRBV27 to TRBJ2-6, with a tentative D call of TRBD1 or TRBD2, each matching 7 bases. The CDR3 sequence holds 19 residues, the cysteine and phenylalanine included. The kept DNA is CDR3 alone, 57 bases in frame from the first base. CDR1 and CDR2 are drawn from the germline V gene (reference sequence): MNHEY, SMNVEV. V loses 5 bases of germline sequence and J loses 3 bases, and the interval between the two ends is 23 bases.